Presented here are 17 T cell receptor beta chains from one specimen sequenced in a study of human T cells and chemical hapten exposure. Sample time point: patch test 3, about 24 weeks after DPC sensitization. Indicated treatment: therapeutic diphenylcyclopropenone sensitization with weekly scalp DPC. From the RACE reads, TCRdb called clonotypes with MiXCR, one entry per CDR3 protein. The data show about 160,000 distinct CDR3 sequences, 28% seen once. The material sequenced was whole blood, taken in connection with sensitization to the hapten diphenylcyclopropenone (DPC). The receptors come from a woman aged 18-29 years with alopecia areata. Some clones in this sample may be carry-over from other donors' samples.

This clonotype was counted between two and nine times. The rearrangement joins TRBV5-1 to TRBJ1-6; D gene unclear. The ends were cut back, 3 bases at V and 5 bases at J, with 12 bases in the middle. This CDR3 has 15 amino acids. The germline gives CDR1 SGHRS, CDR2 YFSETQ. In nucleotides, the CDR3 is TGCGCCAGCAGCTCGGGCGGCAGTGATAATTCACCCCTCCACTTT. Encoded protein: CASSSGGSDNSPLHF.

The chain is built from TRBV7-8 and TRBJ2-1; D is uncertain. Germline CDR1 SGHVS, CDR2 FQNEAQ. The length of the CDR3 is 15 residues. The ends were cut back, 1 base at V and 5 bases at J, with 12 bases in the middle. CDR3 region: CASSLVLGINNEQFF. The CDR3 DNA follows: TGTGCCAGCAGCTTAGTTCTAGGGATCAACAATGAGCAGTTCTTC.

This clonotype was counted a few times. The rearrangement uses TRBV7-2 and TRBJ1-4, with D possibly TRBD1 on 6 matching bases. In germline, CDR1 is SGHTA, CDR2 FQGNSA. The V gene lost 5 bases and the J gene lost 2 bases, with 15 bases spanning the gap. The length of the CDR3 is 16 residues. The chain's CDR3 is CASSPRGGATNEKLFF. The CDR3 DNA is TGTGCCAGCAGCCCCCGGGGGGGCGCGACTAATGAAAAACTGTTTTTT.

V gene TRBV15 combines with J gene TRBJ2-5; D remains ambiguous. V was clipped by 1 base and J by 5 bases, with 8 bases between them. Germline V lookup: CDR1 LNHNV, CDR2 YYDKDF (reference sequence). The CDR3 runs 13 residues. This CDR3 is CATSRVAKETQYF. In DNA form, the CDR3 reads TGTGCCACCAGCAGAGTGGCCAAGGAGACCCAGTACTTC.

This chain joins TRBV6-1 and TRBJ2-7; no clear D gene. Germline loops: CDR1 MNHNS, CDR2 SASEGT. Deletions cut 5 bases from V and 6 bases from J, with 8 bases between. The CDR3 has 11 amino acids. This chain's CDR3 is CASSPRVEQYF. The CDR3 DNA sequence: TGTGCCAGCAGTCCTAGGGTCGAGCAGTACTTC.

The table lists this clonotype with a few counts. The chain couples TRBV20-1 to TRBJ1-1; D is undetermined. Deletions cut 7 bases from V and 2 bases from J, with 14 bases between. This CDR3 region has 13 residues. Per germline, CDR1 DFQATT and CDR2 SNEGSKA (reference sequence). CDR3: CSGQPRENTEAFF. The CDR3 bases are TGCAGTGGACAACCCCGAGAAAACACTGAAGCTTTCTTT.

This clonotype was seen only once. The chain links TRBV6-2 or TRBV6-3 to TRBJ2-7; 8 bases are a match to TRBD1. The CDR3 runs 15 residues. V shed 4 bases and J 6 bases; nucleotides not matched to a gene: 11. Germline V gene sequence: CDR1 MNHEY, CDR2 SVGEGT. CDR3 sequence: CASSFSLDRGREQYF. CDR3 DNA sequence: TGTGCCAGCAGTTTTTCCCTCGACAGGGGACGCGAGCAGTACTTC.

The rearrangement uses TRBV23-1 and TRBJ1-6; 8 bases match TRBD1. TRBV23-1 is reported as an ORF; its role is uncertain. This CDR3 is 18 amino acids long. The trim removed 7 bases at V and 7 bases at J, leaving 18 bases unmatched. The CDR3 bases are TGCGCCAGCACAGGAATTTCTGCTTGGACAGGGCGAAATTCACCCCTCCACTTT. Its protein is CASTGISAWTGRNSPLHF.

This chain links TRBV29-1 with TRBJ2-1; D gene unclear. Germline-derived CDR1 and CDR2 are SQVTM and ANQGSEA. V lost 0 bases and J 8 bases, leaving 8 bases between the germline ends. The CDR3 extends over 12 amino acids. CDR3: CSVEEGVYEQFF. Written as DNA, the CDR3 is TGCAGCGTTGAAGAAGGAGTGTATGAGCAGTTCTTC.

The table lists this clonotype with a few counts. This rearrangement joins TRBV29-1 to TRBJ1-2, with D possibly being TRBD1 (6 bases). The V gene's germline CDR1 is SQVTM and CDR2 ANQGSEA. This CDR3 is built from 10 residues. V was pared by 6 bases and J by 8 bases, with 10 bases between. In DNA, the CDR3 is TGCAGCGTAGGGGGTAACGGCTACACCTTC. This translates into CSVGGNGYTF.

This chain links TRBV29-1 with TRBJ2-1, with D possibly being TRBD1 (5 bases). Trimming pared 0 bases from V and 7 bases from J, leaving 13 bases between. Per germline, CDR1 SQVTM and CDR2 ANQGSEA. This CDR3 contains 14 residues. The CDR3 loop reads CSVEESLKGNEQFF. The DNA for the CDR3 is TGCAGCGTTGAAGAAAGTCTAAAGGGGAATGAGCAGTTCTTC.

V and J are TRBV7-3 and TRBJ2-1, with 8 bases that match TRBD1. Germline trimming cut 5 bases from V and 9 bases from J; bases unmatched to any gene: 12. This CDR3 has 15 residues. Per the germline V gene, CDR1 is SGHTA and CDR2 is FQGTGA. Here the CDR3 DNA reads TGTGCCAGCAGCCGGGAGCGCGGACAGGGTAGTGAGCAGTTCTTC. This sequence encodes CASSRERGQGSEQFF.

This clonotype has more than one count but fewer than ten. The gene calls are TRBV6-1 and TRBJ1-5, with a weak D call TRBD1 (5 bases). V was trimmed by 1 base and J by 0 bases, leaving 16 bases between them. Germline V gene lookup returns CDR1 MNHNS and CDR2 SASEGT. CDR3 size: 18 residues. CDR3 in amino acids: CASSEGQTRPYSNQPQHF. The CDR3 DNA reads TGTGCCAGCAGTGAAGGACAGACCCGACCCTATAGCAATCAGCCCCAGCATTTT.

The genes are TRBV5-1 and TRBJ2-3; TRBD1 agrees at 10 bases. CDR1 and CDR2 from the germline V gene are SGHRS and YFSETQ. V lost 7 bases, J lost 6 bases, and 8 bases stayed unmatched. The CDR3 spans 14 residues. This CDR3 reads CASATGGAWDTQYF. The DNA of the CDR3 is TGCGCCAGCGCGACAGGGGGCGCATGGGATACGCAGTATTTT.

This clonotype was seen more than once but under ten times. The rearrangement uses TRBV4-3 and TRBJ2-2; D is unclear. Per germline, CDR1 LGHNA and CDR2 YSLEER. Trimming took 1 base from V and 3 from J, leaving 12 bases between them. This CDR3 is 16 amino acids long. The chain's CDR3 is CASSQAVGSYTGELFF. CDR3 DNA: TGCGCCAGCAGCCAAGCGGTAGGCAGCTACACCGGGGAGCTGTTTTTT.

There are a few counts of this clonotype. V usage is TRBV7-9 and J usage is TRBJ1-3; D uncertain. The CDR3 consists of 15 residues. The germline V gene has CDR1 SEHNR and CDR2 FQNEAQ (reference sequence). The V end was cut by 6 bases, the J end by 2 bases, with 14 bases between. The CDR3 here is CASSHDSTAGNTIYF. DNA of the CDR3: TGTGCCAGCAGTCACGACTCTACGGCTGGAAACACCATATATTTT.

J is TRBJ2-1 and V is TRBV20-1; 7 bases agree with TRBD2. The CDR3 spans 12 residues. CDR1 and CDR2 (germline): DFQATT, SNEGSKA (reference sequence). In nucleotides, the CDR3 is TGCAGCCCTAGCGTTGGGAGGGGTGAGCAGTTCTTC. Its translation is CSPSVGRGEQFF.